The 30 T cell receptor beta chains given below trace back to one sample, sequenced in a study of blood T cells in healthy people across ages. Combining a sample-barcoded 5' primer with a J-beta primer mix, a second PCR ran for roughly 6 to 11 cycles. TCRdb independently ran MiXCR on the 5' RACE reads; one entry per CDR3 protein. The repertoire has some 730,000 distinct CDR3 sequences, about 24% of them found once; the top ten carry 22%. Material for sequencing was blood. These receptors all stem from a man in his sixties or seventies in good health.

This clonotype showed up many times. The V gene is TRBV6-6, the J gene TRBJ1-4, with a possible D match to TRBD1 (5 bases). The CDR3 spans 15 residues. From germline, CDR1 is MNHNY and CDR2 SVGAGI (reference sequence). V was pared by 0 bases and J by 1 base, with 6 bases between. CDR3 sequence reads: CASSYSGGTNEKLFF. The CDR3 nucleotides read TGTGCCAGCAGTTACTCTGGGGGAACTAATGAAAAACTGTTTTTT.

The DNA of the CDR3 is TGTGCCAGCAGCTTGGCCGCCGGGACAGCCTATGGCTACACCTTC. It yields the protein CASSLAAGTAYGYTF. The chain has TRBV13 and TRBJ1-2; 7 bases line up with TRBD1. CDR3 size: 15 residues. Germline V gene data show CDR1 as PRHDT and CDR2 as FYEKMQ (reference sequence). With 3 bases clipped from V and 4 bases from J, the junction kept 8 bases outside the gene matches.

This clonotype was seen a few times. The genes are TRBV6-1 and TRBJ1-1, with TRBD1 matching over 8 bases. CDR1 MNHNS and CDR2 SASEGT come from the germline V gene. CDR3 size: 13 residues. The V segment lost 10 bases and the J segment 0 bases; nucleotides outside the gene matches: 4. The CDR3 protein is CATYRGMNTEAFF. As DNA, the CDR3 is TGTGCCACCTACAGGGGGATGAACACTGAAGCTTTCTTT.

This chain connects TRBV3-1 to TRBJ2-1; 9 bases are shared with TRBD1. Germline CDR1 LGHDT, CDR2 YNNKEL (reference sequence). The V segment lost 4 bases and the J segment 2 bases; nucleotides outside the gene matches: 3. The CDR3 runs 15 residues. The CDR3 is CASSRGTGTYNEQFF. For the CDR3, the DNA is TGTGCCAGCAGCCGCGGGACAGGGACCTACAATGAGCAGTTCTTC.

Regarding this clonotype: One junction end does not reproduce the germline sequence, and a read error may be involved. The DNA for the CDR3 is TGCGCCATCAGTGAGTCGACGGATAACTATGGCTACACCTTC. This encodes CAISESTDNYGYTF. The chain carries TRBV10-3 and TRBJ1-2; no firm D call. The germline V gene has CDR1 ENHRY and CDR2 SYGVKD. There are 14 residues in the CDR3.

This clonotype was detected ten times or more. In DNA form, the CDR3 reads TGTGCCAGCAGCCAAGATTTTGCGACTAGCGGGCAAGAGACCCAGTACTTC. Translated: CASSQDFATSGQETQYF. The V and J genes are TRBV3-1 and TRBJ2-5; 10 nucleotides line up with TRBD2. The junction had 6 bases not matched to a gene; V was cut back by 0 bases and J by 2 bases. Per germline, CDR1 LGHDT and CDR2 YNNKEL (reference sequence). The CDR3 has 17 residues.

The chain joins TRBV24-1 to TRBJ2-1; a weak D match, TRBD1 (5 bases). Between the trimmed V and J ends, which lost 9 bases and 0 bases, there was a span of 23 bases. This CDR3 region has 18 residues. CDR1 is KGHDR and CDR2 is SFDVKD in the germline V gene. The CDR3 protein is CATEPAGNLGNSYNEQFF. The CDR3 DNA follows: TGTGCCACCGAGCCGGCAGGGAATTTGGGGAACTCCTACAATGAGCAGTTCTTC.

J is TRBJ2-7 and V is TRBV4-1; D is perhaps TRBD2 (5 bases). The germline gives CDR1 MGHRA, CDR2 YSYEKL. This CDR3 has 15 amino acids. The V and J ends lost 1 base and 0 bases respectively, with 10 bases between them. The CDR3 loop reads CASSQGTASSYEQYV. CDR3 coding DNA: TGCGCCAGCAGCCAAGGGACTGCAAGCTCCTACGAGCAGTACGTC.

The V gene is TRBV27, the J gene TRBJ2-1, with TRBD2 matching 10 bases. Germline CDR1 reads MNHEY; CDR2 reads SMNVEV (reference sequence). The V gene end was trimmed by 2 bases and the J gene end by 5 bases; junction bases not matched to a gene: 9. The CDR3 runs 17 residues. DNA for the CDR3: TGTGCCAGCAGTTTAATCCTAGCGGGGGAACGCAACAATGAGCAGTTCTTC. This sequence encodes CASSLILAGERNNEQFF.

This clonotype was counted a few times. The V and J genes are TRBV7-2 and TRBJ2-1, with a possible D match to TRBD2 (7 bases). The V end lost 7 bases, the J end lost 8 bases, and 21 bases lay between the germline ends. CDR1 is SGHTA, CDR2 FQGNSA, per germline. The CDR3 consists of 15 residues. The CDR3 DNA reads TGTGCCAGCACCCTTATGGGGGGGCGCCAAGATGAGCAGTTCTTC. Amino acid sequence: CASTLMGGRQDEQFF.

The chain employs TRBV9 and TRBJ1-2; D call uncertain. CDR1 is SGDLS and CDR2 is YYNGEE in the germline V gene. There are 11 residues in the CDR3. V lost 3 bases and J lost 7, with 7 bases in between. The CDR3 protein is CASSGPFGYTF. CDR3 DNA sequence: TGTGCCAGCAGCGGCCCGTTTGGCTACACCTTC.

This clonotype was seen a few times. The chain recombines TRBV7-9 with TRBJ2-3; D perhaps matches TRBD2 (5 bases). CDR3 length equals 16 residues. V lost 0 bases, J lost 2 bases, and 12 bases lay in between. Germline CDR1 is SEHNR and CDR2 is FQNEAQ (reference sequence). Here the CDR3 reads CASSLAPLRDTDTQYF. The DNA of the CDR3 is TGTGCCAGCAGCTTAGCCCCCCTACGGGACACAGATACGCAGTATTTT.

This clonotype was observed a handful of times. V usage is TRBV14 and J usage is TRBJ2-1; 7 positions match TRBD1. The CDR3 sequence is 14 residues long. V was pared by 2 bases and J by 8 bases, with 6 bases of the junction left unmatched. Germline CDR1 SGHDN, CDR2 FVKESK. This CDR3 is CASSQRQGFDEQFF. The CDR3 DNA reads TGTGCCAGCAGCCAAAGACAGGGTTTCGATGAGCAGTTCTTC.

This clonotype was seen more than once but under ten times. The V gene is TRBV7-9, the J gene TRBJ1-2; no definite D call. V was cut by 4 bases and J by 6 bases, with 15 bases left in between. CDR3 length: 14 amino acids. Germline V gene data show CDR1 as SEHNR and CDR2 as FQNEAQ (reference sequence). CDR3 bases: TGTGCCAGCAGCTCGACCGCTGTCTTGAATGGCTACACCTTC. Translated: CASSSTAVLNGYTF.

There are a few counts of this clonotype. The chain uses TRBV12-3 or TRBV12-4 and TRBJ2-2, with 12 nucleotides matching TRBD2. V lost 3 bases and J lost 1; bases outside the gene matches: 6. The CDR3 length is 18 residues. The CDR3 sequence: CASSFPSGRGRNTGELFF. CDR3 bases: TGTGCCAGCAGTTTCCCTAGCGGGAGGGGCCGGAACACCGGGGAGCTGTTTTTT.

This chain links TRBV18 with TRBJ1-4, with D possibly matching TRBD1 (5 bases). The CDR3 contains 14 residues. Germline values: CDR1 KGHSH, CDR2 LQKENI. Trimming took off 2 bases at V and 6 bases at J, with 10 bases between the two ends. Written as DNA, the CDR3 is TGTGCCAGCTCACCAGCAGGGATGGATGAAAAACTGTTTTTT. Translated: CASSPAGMDEKLFF.

The chain combines TRBV20-1 with TRBJ2-1, with 7 bases lining up with TRBD2. CDR1 and CDR2 (germline): DFQATT, SNEGSKA (reference sequence). CDR3 length: 14 residues. With V trimmed by 5 bases and J by 5 bases, 9 bases remained unmatched. CDR3 sequence reads: CSAPLREYDNEQFF. CDR3 sequence (DNA): TGCAGTGCTCCTTTGCGGGAGTATGACAATGAGCAGTTCTTC.

V gene TRBV9 combines with J gene TRBJ1-2; D gene unclear. Germline CDR1 and CDR2: SGDLS and YYNGEE. Deletions cut 0 bases from V and 5 bases from J, with 8 bases between. There are 13 residues in the CDR3. The CDR3 nucleotides are TGTGCCAGCAGCGTAGGCCAAGAATATGGCTACACCTTC. This codes for CASSVGQEYGYTF.

This clonotype has more than one count but fewer than ten. The rearrangement joins TRBV6-1 to TRBJ2-3; D is unresolved. Germline CDR1 and CDR2: MNHNS and SASEGT. Trimming removed 2 bases from V and 0 bases from J, with 12 bases in between. The CDR3 has 16 residues. In DNA, the CDR3 is TGTGCCAGCAGTGAAACGGCGGATTTTAGCACAGATACGCAGTATTTT. Residues: CASSETADFSTDTQYF.

This clonotype showed up just a few times. The V call is TRBV6-5, the J call TRBJ2-5; D uncertain. The CDR3 sequence is 14 residues long. V shed 0 bases and J shed 6 bases, with 11 bases lying between them. Germline loops: CDR1 MNHEY, CDR2 SVGAGI. The CDR3 protein is CASSYSTGRKTQYF. The CDR3 coding sequence is TGTGCCAGCAGTTACTCGACGGGTCGAAAGACCCAGTACTTC.

The rearrangement links TRBV5-1 to TRBJ2-5; 7 bases are a match to TRBD2. The trim removed 3 bases at V and 3 bases at J, leaving 5 bases unmatched. CDR3 length equals 14 residues. Germline V CDR1 and CDR2: SGHRS, YFSETQ. The CDR3 DNA reads TGCGCCAGCAGCTCAGGACTAGTGAAAGAGACCCAGTACTTC. It translates to CASSSGLVKETQYF.

The chain links TRBV5-5 to TRBJ1-6; D unresolved. This CDR3 has 16 residues. The germline CDR1 and CDR2 sequences are SGHKS and YYEKEE (reference sequence). With 2 bases removed from V and 7 bases from J, the gap between germline ends came to 16 bases. The CDR3 sequence: CASSLSGNQRNSPLHF. For the CDR3, the DNA is TGTGCCAGCAGCTTATCGGGCAACCAGAGAAATTCACCCCTCCACTTT.

This clonotype was seen a few times. This chain links TRBV6-5 with TRBJ2-5; 9 positions agree with TRBD1. CDR3 length: 15 amino acids. Trimming took 5 bases from V and 2 from J; bases not matched to a gene: 6. Germline V gene data show CDR1 as MNHEY and CDR2 as SVGAGI. The CDR3 sequence is CASSEDRGRQETQYF. CDR3 in DNA: TGTGCCAGCAGTGAGGACAGGGGCCGGCAAGAGACCCAGTACTTC.

The gene calls are TRBV6-1 and TRBJ2-5; D call uncertain. The J call may be incorrect, as the DNA end agrees better with TRBJ2-1. CDR3 length equals 13 residues. Germline values: CDR1 MNHNS, CDR2 SASEGT. As DNA, the CDR3 is TGTGCCAGCAGTGAAGCGGGGAACAATGAGCAGTTCTTC. This sequence encodes CASSEAGNNEQFF.

The chain uses TRBV28 and TRBJ1-4; 12 bases are shared with TRBD1. J was trimmed by 3 bases and V by 4 bases; bases with no gene match: 6. CDR3 length: 17 amino acids. Germline CDR1 reads MDHEN; CDR2 reads SYDVKM. CDR3 amino acids: CASSWTGTGGPNEKLFF. The CDR3 bases are TGTGCCAGCAGTTGGACCGGGACAGGGGGCCCTAATGAAAAACTGTTTTTT.

The J gene is TRBJ2-2, the V gene TRBV20-1; TRBD2 might be the D (5 bases). Trimming shortened V by 0 bases and J by 6 bases, and 17 bases separated the two germline ends. The CDR3 is 16 amino acids. CDR1 DFQATT and CDR2 SNEGSKA come from the germline V gene (reference sequence). CDR3 bases: TGCAGTGCTAGAGATCGAGCCCTAGCTCGCGCCGGGGAGCTGTTTTTT. Translated: CSARDRALARAGELFF.

This clonotype was recorded a few times. The rearrangement joins TRBV20-1 to TRBJ2-7, with D uncertain. CDR1 and CDR2 from the germline V gene are DFQATT and SNEGSKA (reference sequence). The CDR3 totals 13 residues. V was cut by 3 bases and J by 6 bases, with 15 bases left in between. The CDR3 DNA is TGCAGTGCTAGCCCCGCCGGGCGGCTCGAGCAGTACTTC. Its protein is CSASPAGRLEQYF.

The chain joins TRBV12-3 or TRBV12-4 to TRBJ2-3, with 8 bases lining up with TRBD1. Trimming removed 5 bases from V and 2 bases from J; junction bases left unmatched: 3. The CDR3 is made up of 14 amino acids. In nucleotides, the CDR3 is TGTGCCAGCAGTAGGACAGGGAACACAGATACGCAGTATTTT. It specifies CASSRTGNTDTQYF.

The chain has TRBV12-3 or TRBV12-4 and TRBJ2-1; D uncertain. The assigned J gene may be wrong: the sequence end matches TRBJ2-7 better. This CDR3 spans 15 amino acids. CDR3 protein: CASSFGRIPYYEQYV. The CDR3 DNA reads TGTGCCAGCAGTTTCGGGCGTATACCCTACTACGAGCAGTACGTC.

The chain joins TRBV6-5 to TRBJ1-2; 7 nucleotides align to TRBD1. The V gene's germline CDR1 is MNHEY and CDR2 SVGAGI. V lost 5 bases, J lost 6 bases, and 9 bases stayed unmatched. There are 14 residues in the CDR3. The CDR3 is CASSRDRDGNGYTF. The CDR3 DNA sequence: TGTGCCAGCAGTCGAGACAGGGACGGAAATGGCTACACCTTC.